The 21 T cell receptor beta chains in this list originate from one sample, sequenced in a study of shared clonotypes between healthy human individuals. Clones were read by immunoSEQ multiplex PCR, and TCRdb kept only the in-frame ones, dropping some. The profile shows around 500,000 clones, more than 75% of them singletons. Material: PBMCs. These receptors originate from a middle-aged woman in good health. Some clones in this sample may be carry-over from other donors' samples.

The chain employs TRBV30 and TRBJ1-2; D not certain. This CDR3 comprises 14 residues. From germline, CDR1 is GTSNPN and CDR2 SVGIG (reference sequence). Trimming pared 5 bases from V and 4 bases from J, leaving 17 bases between. CDR3 in DNA: TGTGCCTGGGGGAAATCCGGCGCAGGCTATGGCTACACCTTC. This sequence encodes CAWGKSGAGYGYTF.

The chain combines TRBV5-1 with TRBJ1-2; possibly TRBD1 for D (6 bases). Germline V gene lookup returns CDR1 SGHRS and CDR2 YFSETQ. With 4 bases removed from V and 7 bases from J, the gap between germline ends came to 20 bases. The CDR3 sequence is 15 residues long. This chain's CDR3 is CASSPPSAGGFGYTF. CDR3 sequence (DNA): TGCGCCAGCAGCCCCCCCTCGGCGGGGGGCTTTGGCTACACCTTC.

With regard to this clone: This sample also contains other DNA sequences that code for the same CDR3. The rearrangement links TRBV19 to TRBJ2-1; D possibly uses TRBD1 or TRBD2 (6 bases each). With 2 bases removed from V and 6 bases from J, the gap between germline ends came to 11 bases. The CDR3 runs 14 residues. From germline, CDR1 is LNHDA and CDR2 SQIVND (reference sequence). The CDR3 is CASSISRGGNEQFF. CDR3 nucleotide sequence: TGTGCCAGTAGTATATCCAGGGGAGGCAATGAGCAGTTCTTC.

The rearrangement uses TRBV7-8 and TRBJ2-7; TRBD2 might be the D (5 bases). Germline CDR1 reads SGHVS; CDR2 reads FQNEAQ. This CDR3 spans 16 amino acids. V gave up 6 bases and J gave up 6 bases, with 24 bases separating them. CDR3: CASSRSLTRRIFEQYF. The CDR3 bases are TGTGCCAGCAGTCGCTCCCTAACTAGAAGGATATTCGAGCAGTACTTC.

The V gene is TRBV19, the J gene TRBJ2-2; the D gene is possibly TRBD2 (6 bases). Looked up from germline, CDR1 is LNHDA and CDR2 is SQIVND (reference sequence). Trimming removed 2 bases from V and 4 bases from J, with 17 bases in between. This CDR3 is 17 amino acids long. The CDR3 region has the DNA TGTGCCAGTAGTATACCCCCCCCTTGGGGAGGCACCGGGGAGCTGTTTTTT. Residues: CASSIPPPWGGTGELFF.

This chain uses TRBV30 with TRBJ1-2, with D perhaps TRBD1 (6 bases). The CDR3 runs to 13 residues. V lost 2 bases, J lost 8 bases, and 15 bases lay in between. CDR1 is GTSNPN and CDR2 is SVGIG in the germline V gene (reference sequence). The CDR3 region is CAWSPPGAGGYTF. The CDR3 DNA follows: TGTGCCTGGAGTCCGCCGGGGGCCGGAGGCTACACCTTC.

V and J are TRBV7-3 and TRBJ2-1; D is ambiguous. V was pared by 1 base and J by 6 bases, with 10 bases between. There are 14 residues in the CDR3. Germline V gives CDR1 SGHTA, CDR2 FQGTGA. CDR3 nucleotides: TGTGCCAGCAGCTTAAACCCTAGTGGCAATGAGCAGTTCTTC. This codes for CASSLNPSGNEQFF.

This chain uses TRBV2 with TRBJ2-7, with TRBD2 identical over 12 bases. In germline, CDR1 is SNHLY, CDR2 FYNNEI. The CDR3 length is 16 residues. With 4 bases clipped from V and 3 bases from J, the junction kept 7 bases outside the gene matches. In nucleotides, the CDR3 is TGTGCCAGCAGTGGACTGACTAGCGGGGGAATCTACGAGCAGTACTTC. Protein product: CASSGLTSGGIYEQYF.

The V gene is TRBV11-2, the J gene TRBJ1-4; D is possibly TRBD1 (5 bases). V was clipped by 3 bases and J by 4 bases, with 9 bases between them. The CDR3 is made up of 14 amino acids. Germline CDR1 reads SGHAT; CDR2 reads FQNNGV. CDR3 nucleotides: TGTGCCAGCAGCTTCGACAGCCGTAATGAAAAACTGTTTTTT. Its protein product is CASSFDSRNEKLFF.

The chain recombines TRBV10-1 with TRBJ2-5; no firm D call. CDR3 length: 14 residues. Germline CDR1 WNHNN, CDR2 SYGVQD (reference sequence). The V and J ends lost 7 bases and 1 base respectively, with 13 bases between them. The CDR3 region is CASTGRCPQETQYF. CDR3 DNA sequence: TGCGCCAGCACCGGGCGGTGTCCCCAAGAGACCCAGTACTTC.

V usage is TRBV7-9 and J usage is TRBJ2-7; a possible D gene is TRBD1 (6 bases). Trimming shortened V by 3 bases and J by 2 bases, and 8 bases separated the two germline ends. Germline CDR1 SEHNR, CDR2 FQNEAQ (reference sequence). CDR3 size: 13 residues. The CDR3 DNA follows: TGTGCCAGCAGCTTTAAGGGGGCCTACGAGCAGTACTTC. Translated: CASSFKGAYEQYF.

This chain connects TRBV29-1 to TRBJ2-5; 9 nucleotides line up with TRBD2. After removal of 6 bases from V and 2 bases from J, the junction contained 4 bases not matched to a gene. Germline V lookup: CDR1 SQVTM, CDR2 ANQGSEA. CDR3 length: 13 amino acids. CDR3 DNA sequence: TGCAGCGTCGCGGGGGGGCAGCAAGAGACCCAGTACTTC. Amino acids: CSVAGGQQETQYF.

This chain links TRBV5-1 with TRBJ2-5; D is perhaps TRBD1 (6 bases). Germline V gives CDR1 SGHRS, CDR2 YFSETQ. The CDR3 consists of 13 residues. With 3 bases removed from V and 4 bases from J, the gap between germline ends came to 10 bases. The CDR3 region is CASSSRTAETQYF. CDR3 coding DNA: TGCGCCAGCAGCTCAAGGACAGCAGAGACCCAGTACTTC.

The chain couples TRBV15 to TRBJ1-1; possible D gene TRBD1, 6 bases. V was trimmed by 0 bases and J by 4 bases, leaving 9 bases between them. Per the germline V gene, CDR1 is LNHNV and CDR2 is YYDKDF (reference sequence). This CDR3 contains 14 residues. CDR3 region: CATSRDQGTTEAFF. The DNA for the CDR3 is TGTGCCACCAGCAGAGATCAGGGGACCACTGAAGCTTTCTTT.

Of note for this clone: One base away lies a much larger clone, so this may be a sequencing read error. The chain is built from TRBV29-1 and TRBJ1-2; 8 bases are shared with TRBD1. The CDR3 has 14 amino acids. Germline lookup yields CDR1 SQVTM and CDR2 ANQGSEA. CDR3 residues: CSAEDYSRGLGYTF. The DNA for the CDR3 is TGCAGCGCTGAAGATTATAGCAGGGGGCTCGGCTACACCTTC.

V and J are TRBV28 and TRBJ2-3, with D possibly being TRBD2 (5 bases). The ends were cut back, 2 bases at V and 2 bases at J, with 17 bases in the middle. This CDR3 region has 17 residues. The germline V gene has CDR1 MDHEN and CDR2 SYDVKM. CDR3 residues: CASSLVSSGWATDTQYF. DNA for the CDR3: TGTGCCAGCAGTTTAGTTTCTTCGGGATGGGCCACAGATACGCAGTATTTT.

As for this clone: The same CDR3 can be traced to other DNA sequences in this sample. J is TRBJ1-3 and V is TRBV5-4; 8 nucleotides match TRBD1. CDR3 length: 15 residues. V gave up 0 bases and J gave up 2 bases; unmatched junction bases: 1. In germline, CDR1 is SGHNT, CDR2 YYREEE (reference sequence). The CDR3 region is CASSLDRGTGNTIYF. The CDR3, as DNA: TGTGCCAGCAGCTTGGACAGGGGGACTGGAAACACCATATATTTT.

The CDR3, as DNA: TGTGCCAGCAGCGAGCAGGGCGGGATAGGGAACATTCAGTACTTC. Amino acid sequence: CASSEQGGIGNIQYF. The J gene is TRBJ2-4, the V gene TRBV7-3; a weak D match, TRBD2 (6 bases). This CDR3 spans 15 amino acids. V gave up 5 bases and J gave up 7 bases, with 18 bases separating them. In germline, CDR1 is SGHTA, CDR2 FQGTGA.

This clone was observed a single time. This chain links TRBV2 with TRBJ2-1; possibly TRBD1 for D (6 bases). The V and J ends lost 7 bases and 4 bases respectively, with 11 bases between them. CDR3 length: 13 amino acids. The germline V gene encodes CDR1 SNHLY and CDR2 FYNNEI. CDR3 sequence (DNA): TGTGCCAGCACCGAGGGGACATACAATGAGCAGTTCTTC. Translation gives CASTEGTYNEQFF. The complete variable domain, with remaining parts taken from reference TRBV2 and TRBJ2-1, reads EPEVTQTPSHQVTQMGQEVILRCVPISNHLYFYWYRQILGQKVEFLVSFYNNEISEKSEIFDDQFSVERPDGSNFTLKIRSTKLEDSAMYFCASTEGTYNEQFFGPGTRLTVL.

V is TRBV5-4 and J is TRBJ1-2, with no clear D. The CDR3 is 16 residues long. Germline-derived CDR1 and CDR2 are SGHNT and YYREEE (reference sequence). Trimming took 4 bases from V and 1 from J, leaving 17 bases between them. The CDR3 loop reads CASSTNMGLLNYGYTF. CDR3 in DNA: TGTGCCAGCAGCACTAACATGGGTCTTCTTAACTATGGCTACACCTTC.

The chain joins TRBV6-4 to TRBJ2-2; 8 bases agree with TRBD1. The germline V gene has CDR1 MRHNA and CDR2 SNTAGT. CDR3 length: 15 amino acids. V gave up 2 bases and J gave up 3 bases; unmatched junction bases: 2. The DNA of the CDR3 is TGTGCCAGCAGTGACACAGGGGGTGACACCGGGGAGCTGTTTTTT. The encoded protein is CASSDTGGDTGELFF.